A selection of T cell receptor beta chains follows, all from one sample in a study of blood T cell repertoires in COVID-19. This table comes from immunoSEQ multiplex PCR, and its TCRdb copy is limited to in-frame clones, with some not included. Among approximately 240,000 clones listed, about 93% were seen once. Sequencing input: peripheral blood. Receptors originate from a man aged 25 to 40 with COVID-19, enrolled during active disease. CDR3s include the opening cysteine and the closing phenylalanine or tryptophan. The D gene is left open where the match is weak. Clone size is shown for a subset of rows, as once, few, many or a class of expanded clone.

V	D	size	J	CDR3	DNA
TRBV11-2	NA	NA	TRBJ1-2	CASTIIQGKGYTF	TGTGCCAGCACCATTATACAGGGAAAGGGCTACACCTTC
TRBV5-5	NA	NA	TRBJ1-3	CASSLDSVGNTIYF	TGTGCCAGCAGCTTGGATTCTGTCGGAAACACCATATATTTT
TRBV6-5	NA	NA	TRBJ1-4	CASRDMGATNEKLFF	TGTGCCAGCAGAGACATGGGTGCAACTAATGAAAAACTGTTTTTT
TRBV29-1	TRBD1	few	TRBJ1-1	CSVEDPQGVGTEAFF	TGCAGCGTTGAAGATCCTCAGGGGGTGGGCACTGAAGCTTTCTTT
TRBV5-1	NA	NA	TRBJ2-1	CASSLGHNSGSSYNEQFF	TGCGCCAGCAGCTTGGGGCACAACTCGGGGAGCTCCTACAATGAGCAGTTCTTC
TRBV11-1	TRBD1	NA	TRBJ2-1	CASSLYRGWDEQFF	TGTGCCAGCAGCTTATACAGGGGATGGGATGAGCAGTTCTTC
TRBV5-1	NA	NA	TRBJ2-3	CASSLTSTDTQYF	TGCGCCAGCAGCTTAACTAGCACAGATACGCAGTATTTT
TRBV5-1	NA	NA	TRBJ2-3	CASSDLGGDTQYF	TGCGCCAGCAGCGACCTCGGGGGAGATACGCAGTATTTT
TRBV7-9	TRBD1	few	TRBJ2-5	CASSLGGTGASRETQYF	TGTGCCAGCAGCTTAGGCGGGACAGGGGCGTCCAGGGAGACCCAGTACTTC
TRBV30	NA	NA	TRBJ1-1	CAWGREVGAFF	TGTGCCTGGGGCAGGGAAGTTGGAGCTTTCTTT
TRBV7-6	TRBD2	NA	TRBJ2-3	CASSLGLAGGHFVDTQYF	TGTGCCAGCAGCCTGGGACTAGCGGGGGGGCATTTCGTAGATACGCAGTATTTT
TRBV30	NA	once	TRBJ2-2	CAWGGHSNTGELFF	TGTGCCTGGGGAGGACATTCGAACACCGGGGAGCTGTTTTTT
TRBV5-1	TRBD1	NA	TRBJ1-2	CASSSDRVHGYTF	TGCGCCAGCTCATCCGACAGGGTACATGGCTACACCTTC
TRBV9	NA	NA	TRBJ1-2	CASSDNRANYGYTF	TGTGCCAGCAGCGATAACCGAGCTAACTATGGCTACACCTTC
TRBV27	TRBD1	once	TRBJ1-1	CASSFWTGGSEAFF	TGTGCCAGCAGTTTTTGGACAGGGGGCAGTGAAGCTTTCTTT
TRBV5-1	TRBD2	NA	TRBJ2-2	CASAFFSGGDTGELFF	TGCGCCAGCGCCTTTTTTAGCGGGGGAGACACCGGGGAGCTGTTTTTT
TRBV21-1	NA	NA	TRBJ2-3	CASSKATGAPTDTQYF	TGTGCCAGCAGCAAAGCTACAGGAGCACCCACAGATACGCAGTATTTT